This T cell receptor beta chain appears in the sequencing data of a study of spatial heterogeneity in lung cancer. Study summary: Detection consistently yielded more beta chains than alpha chains. The study observed each unique TCR and UMI combination more than ten times on average in raw reads. Notes on the study in general: Within tumors, counts of expanded alpha and beta TCRs tracked tumor mutation counts.

On each TCR cDNA molecule, a unique molecular identifier was present. TCRdb analysed the 5' RACE reads with MiXCR anew, one entry per CDR3 protein. The sample has some 5,000 distinct CDR3 sequences; around 7.1% are singletons. This CDR3 has 16 amino acids. V lost 2 bases to trimming and J lost 4 bases, with 17 bases between them. Germline CDR1 reads SGHTA; CDR2 reads FQGNSA. This clonotype was counted at least ten times. Its antigen is unidentified. Time point given: sample taken at primary tumor resection. Unsorted whole RNA of tumor, nontumor lung or frozen PBMC was sequenced. This chain connects TRBV7-2 to TRBJ2-5; the D gene is possibly TRBD1 (7 bases). The sequence was collected from a male donor with early-stage non-small cell lung cancer. This specimen was lung tumor tissue, taken at surgery. CDR3 sequence: CASSLSRTGGAETQYF. In nucleotides, the CDR3 is TGTGCCAGCAGCTTAAGCCGGACAGGAGGGGCAGAGACCCAGTACTTC.